This T cell receptor beta chain was documented in a study of blood T cells in healthy people across ages. Study results and limitations: Roughly linear age-related decline in beta diversity appeared, significant by age 40.

Combining a sample-barcoded 5' primer with a J-beta primer mix, a second PCR ran for roughly 7 to 12 cycles. Each CDR3 protein is one row after TCRdb ran MiXCR on the 5' RACE reads. The profile shows 650,000 or so distinct CDR3 sequences, 45% to 60% of them singletons. Deletions cut 4 bases from V and 7 bases from J, with 8 bases between. CDR1 is SQVTM and CDR2 is ANQGSEA in the germline V gene. This CDR3 contains 11 residues. In this sample, this clonotype turned up many times. Its antigen is unidentified. The clonotype was recovered from a woman older than 75 in good health. The sequenced sample was blood. V is TRBV29-1 and J is TRBJ2-1; no clear D. As DNA, the CDR3 is TGCAGCGTTGCCTGGGCGAATGAGCAGTTCTTC. Its protein is CSVAWANEQFF.